Listed below are T cell receptor beta chains from one sample, sequenced in a study of identical twins. MiXCR was run by TCRdb on the 5' RACE reads, yielding one entry per CDR3 protein. This sample has 550,000 to 700,000 distinct CDR3 sequences, with approximately 21% found just once. The same data also contributed to another study, on T cells expressing NK-cell markers.

The source material was PBMCs. The receptors were sampled from a woman younger than 35 in good health. The CDR3 runs from the conserved cysteine through the conserved F or W. The D gene is left open where the match is weak. Clone sizes are given selectively: once, few, many, or a class where the clone is expanded.

cdr3_aa: CASSPHKGSHHHEQYF
cdr3_nt: TGTGCCAGCAGCCCCCACAAAGGTAGCCACCACCACGAGCAGTACTTC
d_call: -
clone_size: few
v_call: TRBV11-3
j_call: TRBJ2-7

cdr3_aa: CASSFGAGGWTGELFF
cdr3_nt: TGTGCCAGCAGTTTTGGGGCGGGAGGATGGACCGGGGAGCTGTTTTTT
d_call: TRBD2
clone_size: -
v_call: TRBV27
j_call: TRBJ2-2

cdr3_aa: CSAAGWGLSEKLFF
cdr3_nt: TGCAGTGCTGCCGGGTGGGGGCTCAGTGAAAAACTGTTTTTT
d_call: -
clone_size: few
v_call: TRBV20-1
j_call: TRBJ1-4

cdr3_aa: CASSWTTGDYEQYF
cdr3_nt: TGCGCCAGCAGCTGGACTACCGGGGACTACGAGCAGTACTTC
d_call: -
clone_size: -
v_call: TRBV5-1
j_call: TRBJ2-7

cdr3_aa: CASSPEGREQFF
cdr3_nt: TGCGCCAGCAGTCCCGAGGGGCGTGAGCAGTTCTTC
d_call: -
clone_size: -
v_call: TRBV5-1
j_call: TRBJ2-1

cdr3_aa: CASSLGGEQETQYF
cdr3_nt: TGCGCCAGCAGCTTGGGGGGAGAGCAAGAGACCCAGTACTTC
d_call: -
clone_size: -
v_call: TRBV5-1
j_call: TRBJ2-5

cdr3_aa: CAISGQGLYNEQFF
cdr3_nt: TGTGCCATTTCGGGACAGGGTCTCTACAATGAGCAGTTCTTC
d_call: TRBD1
clone_size: -
v_call: TRBV12-3/TRBV12-4
j_call: TRBJ2-1

cdr3_aa: CATSGTGSTDTQYF
cdr3_nt: TGTGCCACCAGCGGGACGGGGAGCACAGATACGCAGTATTTT
d_call: -
clone_size: few
v_call: TRBV15
j_call: TRBJ2-3

cdr3_aa: CSASGAKNIQYF
cdr3_nt: TGCAGTGCATCGGGAGCCAAAAACATTCAGTACTTC
d_call: -
clone_size: few
v_call: TRBV20-1
j_call: TRBJ2-4

cdr3_aa: CASSKPRDREYNNYGYTF
cdr3_nt: TGTGCCAGCAGCAAACCCCGGGACAGGGAATATAATAACTATGGCTACACCTTC
d_call: TRBD1
clone_size: -
v_call: TRBV11-2
j_call: TRBJ1-2

cdr3_aa: CASSQGMGSYEQYF
cdr3_nt: TGTGCCAGCAGCCAAGGGATGGGATCCTACGAGCAGTACTTC
d_call: -
clone_size: -
v_call: TRBV3-1
j_call: TRBJ2-7

cdr3_aa: CASRASGGASYEQFF
cdr3_nt: TGTGCCAGCAGAGCAAGCGGGGGGGCTTCGTATGAGCAGTTCTTC
d_call: TRBD2
clone_size: -
v_call: TRBV2
j_call: TRBJ2-1

cdr3_aa: CASSFSGEQPQHF
cdr3_nt: TGTGCCAGCAGTTTCTCAGGGGAACAGCCCCAGCATTTT
d_call: -
clone_size: -
v_call: TRBV12-3/TRBV12-4
j_call: TRBJ1-5

cdr3_aa: CASSRDWGEAFF
cdr3_nt: TGTGCCAGCAGCCGGGACTGGGGTGAAGCTTTCTTT
d_call: -
clone_size: -
v_call: TRBV7-9
j_call: TRBJ1-1

cdr3_aa: CASSPMRFGRETQYF
cdr3_nt: TGTGCCAGCAGCCCCATGAGGTTCGGGCGGGAGACCCAGTACTTC
d_call: -
clone_size: few
v_call: TRBV7-9
j_call: TRBJ2-5

cdr3_aa: CASRSTPSTDTQYF
cdr3_nt: TGTGCCAGCAGGTCGACACCTAGCACAGATACGCAGTATTTT
d_call: -
clone_size: -
v_call: TRBV12-3/TRBV12-4
j_call: TRBJ2-3

cdr3_aa: CASSFDGQVYGYTF
cdr3_nt: TGTGCCAGCAGCTTTGACGGACAGGTCTATGGCTACACCTTC
d_call: TRBD1
clone_size: -
v_call: TRBV7-6
j_call: TRBJ1-2

cdr3_aa: CSAPSGVYEQYF
cdr3_nt: TGCAGTGCCCCAAGTGGGGTCTACGAGCAGTACTTC
d_call: -
clone_size: few
v_call: TRBV20-1
j_call: TRBJ2-7

cdr3_aa: CASSVWVAGLIDEQFF
cdr3_nt: TGTGCCAGCAGTGTATGGGTGGCGGGGCTTATCGATGAGCAGTTCTTC
d_call: -
clone_size: few
v_call: TRBV6-2/TRBV6-3
j_call: TRBJ2-1

cdr3_aa: CASPFYGYTF
cdr3_nt: TGTGCCAGCCCCTTTTATGGCTACACCTTC
d_call: -
clone_size: -
v_call: TRBV6-8
j_call: TRBJ1-2

cdr3_aa: CASSESEVGGYTF
cdr3_nt: TGCGCCAGCAGTGAGTCGGAAGTGGGGGGCTACACCTTC
d_call: -
clone_size: few
v_call: TRBV10-2
j_call: TRBJ1-2

cdr3_aa: CASSNLRDTQYF
cdr3_nt: TGTGCCAGCAGCAACCTAAGAGATACGCAGTATTTT
d_call: -
clone_size: few
v_call: TRBV7-9
j_call: TRBJ2-3

cdr3_aa: CASSIPTASSEQYF
cdr3_nt: TGTGCCAGTAGTATCCCCACCGCTTCTAGCGAGCAGTACTTC
d_call: -
clone_size: few
v_call: TRBV19
j_call: TRBJ2-7

cdr3_aa: CSAGQGRDTQYF
cdr3_nt: TGCAGTGCCGGACAGGGGAGAGATACGCAGTATTTT
d_call: TRBD1
clone_size: few
v_call: TRBV20-1
j_call: TRBJ2-3

cdr3_aa: CASSLGQGDSYEQYF
cdr3_nt: TGTGCCAGCAGTTTAGGACAGGGAGATTCCTACGAGCAGTACTTC
d_call: TRBD1
clone_size: many
v_call: TRBV12-3/TRBV12-4
j_call: TRBJ2-7

cdr3_aa: CASSLGGGIQPQHF
cdr3_nt: TGTGCCAGCAGTTTAGGGGGAGGTATTCAGCCCCAGCATTTT
d_call: -
clone_size: -
v_call: TRBV12-3/TRBV12-4
j_call: TRBJ1-5

cdr3_aa: CASSPGTLSYGYTF
cdr3_nt: TGTGCCAGCAGCCCCGGGACTTTAAGCTATGGCTACACCTTC
d_call: -
clone_size: -
v_call: TRBV7-6
j_call: TRBJ1-2

cdr3_aa: CASSLTDAGGTQYF
cdr3_nt: TGCGCCAGCAGCTTGACCGACGCTGGAGGGACCCAGTACTTC
d_call: -
clone_size: few
v_call: TRBV5-1
j_call: TRBJ2-5

cdr3_aa: CASSYAGESGYEQYF
cdr3_nt: TGTGCCAGCAGTTACGCAGGGGAGTCAGGATACGAGCAGTACTTC
d_call: -
clone_size: few
v_call: TRBV27
j_call: TRBJ2-7

cdr3_aa: CASSESTGGEQYF
cdr3_nt: TGTGCCAGCAGCGAGTCAACAGGCGGAGAGCAGTACTTC
d_call: -
clone_size: -
v_call: TRBV9
j_call: TRBJ2-7

cdr3_aa: CASSANLLQGGEQYF
cdr3_nt: TGTGCCAGCAGCGCCAACCTCTTACAGGGGGGCGAGCAGTACTTC
d_call: TRBD1
clone_size: -
v_call: TRBV5-4
j_call: TRBJ2-7

cdr3_aa: CASSFLAGGAGLGGYTF
cdr3_nt: TGTGCCAGCAGTTTCTTGGCAGGGGGCGCGGGTCTGGGTGGCTACACCTTC
d_call: TRBD1
clone_size: many
v_call: TRBV27
j_call: TRBJ1-2

cdr3_aa: CASSSLGLRLADTQYF
cdr3_nt: TGTGCCAGCAGTTCTTTGGGACTCCGTTTGGCAGATACGCAGTATTTT
d_call: -
clone_size: -
v_call: TRBV6-2/TRBV6-3
j_call: TRBJ2-3

cdr3_aa: CASSPGGPAYEQYF
cdr3_nt: TGTGCCAGCAGCCCGGGGGGTCCCGCCTACGAGCAGTACTTC
d_call: TRBD2
clone_size: -
v_call: TRBV9
j_call: TRBJ2-7

cdr3_aa: CAISESATGYEQYF
cdr3_nt: TGTGCCATCAGTGAGTCGGCGACAGGTTACGAGCAGTACTTC
d_call: -
clone_size: many
v_call: TRBV10-3
j_call: TRBJ2-7

cdr3_aa: CASSSFRGHGYTF
cdr3_nt: TGTGCCAGCAGCTCCTTTCGGGGCCATGGCTACACCTTC
d_call: -
clone_size: few
v_call: TRBV5-6
j_call: TRBJ1-2

cdr3_aa: CASSKWSTEAFF
cdr3_nt: TGTGCCAGCTCGAAGTGGAGCACTGAAGCTTTCTTT
d_call: -
clone_size: few
v_call: TRBV25-1
j_call: TRBJ1-1

cdr3_aa: CASTPSGRASGTGELFF
cdr3_nt: TGTGCCAGCACGCCTAGCGGGAGGGCCTCGGGCACCGGGGAGCTGTTTTTT
d_call: TRBD2
clone_size: few
v_call: TRBV6-1
j_call: TRBJ2-2

cdr3_aa: CASSLDVRARNSPLHF
cdr3_nt: TGCGCCAGCAGCTTGGACGTTCGTGCGCGTAATTCACCCCTCCACTTT
d_call: -
clone_size: -
v_call: TRBV5-1
j_call: TRBJ1-6

cdr3_aa: CASSSGWERDTQYF
cdr3_nt: TGTGCCAGCAGCTCGGGCTGGGAGAGGGATACGCAGTATTTT
d_call: -
clone_size: few
v_call: TRBV7-2
j_call: TRBJ2-3

cdr3_aa: CASSLWSDQPQHF
cdr3_nt: TGTGCCAGCAGCTTATGGAGTGACCAGCCCCAGCATTTT
d_call: -
clone_size: many
v_call: TRBV7-2
j_call: TRBJ1-5

cdr3_aa: CASTSRGRDGEQYF
cdr3_nt: TGTGCCAGCACCAGCCGGGGGCGAGACGGCGAGCAGTACTTC
d_call: -
clone_size: -
v_call: TRBV7-2
j_call: TRBJ2-7

cdr3_aa: CASTGMAGTPQHTDTQYF
cdr3_nt: TGTGCCAGCACCGGAATGGCGGGAACCCCCCAACACACAGATACGCAGTATTTT
d_call: -
clone_size: -
v_call: TRBV11-2
j_call: TRBJ2-3

cdr3_aa: CASQDSINSPLHF
cdr3_nt: TGTGCCAGCCAGGACAGTATTAATTCACCCCTCCACTTT
d_call: -
clone_size: few
v_call: TRBV12-3/TRBV12-4
j_call: TRBJ1-6

cdr3_aa: CASSLGGPATYEQYF
cdr3_nt: TGTGCCAGCAGCTTAGGCGGTCCAGCGACCTACGAGCAGTACTTC
d_call: -
clone_size: many
v_call: TRBV13
j_call: TRBJ2-7

cdr3_aa: CAISDSHMQYF
cdr3_nt: TGTGCCATCAGTGATAGTCACATGCAGTATTTT
d_call: -
clone_size: few
v_call: TRBV10-3
j_call: TRBJ2-3

cdr3_aa: CAIGQRNSYEQYF
cdr3_nt: TGTGCCATCGGTCAGCGGAACTCCTACGAGCAGTACTTC
d_call: -
clone_size: many
v_call: TRBV10-3
j_call: TRBJ2-7

cdr3_aa: CSGTSGSRAGELFF
cdr3_nt: TGCAGCGGGACTAGCGGGAGTAGGGCCGGGGAGCTGTTTTTT
d_call: TRBD2
clone_size: few
v_call: TRBV29-1
j_call: TRBJ2-2

cdr3_aa: CASSSPSGEEQFF
cdr3_nt: TGTGCCAGCAGTTCCCCTAGCGGGGAAGAGCAGTTCTTC
d_call: TRBD2
clone_size: few
v_call: TRBV12-3/TRBV12-4
j_call: TRBJ2-1

cdr3_aa: CASSLTVTGGFGYTF
cdr3_nt: TGTGCCAGCAGCCTGACCGTTACAGGGGGCTTTGGCTACACCTTC
d_call: TRBD1
clone_size: -
v_call: TRBV7-9
j_call: TRBJ1-2

cdr3_aa: CATSRGRSAPPGANVLTF
cdr3_nt: TGTGCCACCAGCAGGGGCCGATCGGCTCCACCTGGGGCCAACGTCCTGACTTTC
d_call: -
clone_size: -
v_call: TRBV15
j_call: TRBJ2-6

cdr3_aa: CASSLDGGPHYGYTF
cdr3_nt: TGTGCCAGCAGCTTGGACGGGGGCCCCCACTATGGCTACACCTTC
d_call: -
clone_size: -
v_call: TRBV5-5
j_call: TRBJ1-2

cdr3_aa: CASRGTSGDSSYNEQFF
cdr3_nt: TGTGCCAGCAGGGGGACTAGCGGGGACAGCTCCTACAATGAGCAGTTCTTC
d_call: TRBD2
clone_size: -
v_call: TRBV11-2
j_call: TRBJ2-1

cdr3_aa: CASSSPVNYGYTF
cdr3_nt: TGTGCCAGCAGCTCTCCGGTTAACTATGGCTACACCTTC
d_call: -
clone_size: -
v_call: TRBV7-9
j_call: TRBJ1-2